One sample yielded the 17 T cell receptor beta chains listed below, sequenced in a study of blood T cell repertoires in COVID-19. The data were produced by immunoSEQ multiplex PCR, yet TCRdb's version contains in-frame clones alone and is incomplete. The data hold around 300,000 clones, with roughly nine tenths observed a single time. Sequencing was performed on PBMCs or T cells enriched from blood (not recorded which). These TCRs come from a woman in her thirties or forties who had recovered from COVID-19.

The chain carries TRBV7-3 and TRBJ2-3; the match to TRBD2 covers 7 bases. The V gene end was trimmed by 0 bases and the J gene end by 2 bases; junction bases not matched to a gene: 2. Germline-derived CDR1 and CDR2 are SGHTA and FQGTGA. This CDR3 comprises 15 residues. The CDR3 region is CASSLTAGATDTQYF. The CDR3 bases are TGTGCCAGCAGCTTAACGGCGGGAGCCACAGATACGCAGTATTTT. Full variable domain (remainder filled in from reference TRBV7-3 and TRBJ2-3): GAGVSQTPSNKVTEKGKYVELRCDPISGHTALYWYRQSLGQGPEFLIYFQGTGAADDSGLPNDRFFAVRPEGSVSTLKIQRTERGDSAVYLCASSLTAGATDTQYFGPGTRLTVL.

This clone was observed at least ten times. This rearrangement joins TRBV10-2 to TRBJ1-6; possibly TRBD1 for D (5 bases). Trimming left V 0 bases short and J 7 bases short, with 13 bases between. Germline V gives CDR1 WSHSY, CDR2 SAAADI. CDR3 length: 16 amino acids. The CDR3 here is CASSESGGTVNSPLHF. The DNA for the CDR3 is TGCGCCAGCAGTGAGTCGGGCGGGACCGTAAATTCACCCCTCCACTTT.

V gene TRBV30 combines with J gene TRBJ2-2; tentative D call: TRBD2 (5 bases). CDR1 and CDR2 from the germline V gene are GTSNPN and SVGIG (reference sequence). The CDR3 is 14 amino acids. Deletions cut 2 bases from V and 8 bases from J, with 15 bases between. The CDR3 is CAWSSGFMGGELFF. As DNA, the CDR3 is TGTGCCTGGAGTTCGGGATTTATGGGGGGGGAGCTGTTTTTT.

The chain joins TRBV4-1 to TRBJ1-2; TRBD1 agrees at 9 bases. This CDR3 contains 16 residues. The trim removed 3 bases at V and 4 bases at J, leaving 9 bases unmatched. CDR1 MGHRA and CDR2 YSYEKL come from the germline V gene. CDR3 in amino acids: CASSHLTGGSAYGYTF. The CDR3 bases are TGCGCCAGCAGCCATCTCACAGGGGGCAGTGCCTATGGCTACACCTTC.

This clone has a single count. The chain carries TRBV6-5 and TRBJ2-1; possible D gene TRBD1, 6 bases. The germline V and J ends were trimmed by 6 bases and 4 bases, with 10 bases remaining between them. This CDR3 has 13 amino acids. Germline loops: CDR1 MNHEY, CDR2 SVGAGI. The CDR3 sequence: CASSVRGYNEQFF. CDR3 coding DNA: TGTGCCAGCAGCGTTAGGGGGTACAATGAGCAGTTCTTC.

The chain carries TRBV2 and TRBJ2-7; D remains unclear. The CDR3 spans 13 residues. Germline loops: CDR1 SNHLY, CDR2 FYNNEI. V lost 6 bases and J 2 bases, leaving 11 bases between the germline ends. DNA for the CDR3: TGTGCCAGCAGGTTCACAGAACCCTACGAGCAGTACTTC. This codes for CASRFTEPYEQYF.

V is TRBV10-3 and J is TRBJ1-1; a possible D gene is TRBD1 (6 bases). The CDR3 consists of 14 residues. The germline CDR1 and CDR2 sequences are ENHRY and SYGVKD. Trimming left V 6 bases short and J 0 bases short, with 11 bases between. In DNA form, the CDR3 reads TGTGCCATCAGGGACAGCGTTATGAACACTGAAGCTTTCTTT. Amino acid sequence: CAIRDSVMNTEAFF.

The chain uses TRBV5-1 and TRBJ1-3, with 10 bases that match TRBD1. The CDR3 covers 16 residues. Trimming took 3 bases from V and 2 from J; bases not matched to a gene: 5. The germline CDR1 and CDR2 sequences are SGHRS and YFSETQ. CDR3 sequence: CASSSGQGLAGNTIYF. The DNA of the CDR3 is TGCGCCAGCAGCTCGGGACAGGGGCTCGCTGGAAACACCATATATTTT.

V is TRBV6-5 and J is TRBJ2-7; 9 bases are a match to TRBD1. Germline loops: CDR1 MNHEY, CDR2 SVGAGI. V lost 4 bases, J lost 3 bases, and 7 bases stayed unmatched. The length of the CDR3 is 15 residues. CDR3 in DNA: TGTGCCAGCAGTTTCCCGGGACAGGGCGTCTACGAGCAGTACTTC. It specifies CASSFPGQGVYEQYF.

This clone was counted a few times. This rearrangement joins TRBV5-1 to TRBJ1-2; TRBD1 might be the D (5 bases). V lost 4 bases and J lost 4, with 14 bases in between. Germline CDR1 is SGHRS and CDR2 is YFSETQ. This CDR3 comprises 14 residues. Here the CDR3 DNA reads TGCGCCAGCAGCGCAGAAGGGGCCCTCTATGGCTACACCTTC. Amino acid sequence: CASSAEGALYGYTF.

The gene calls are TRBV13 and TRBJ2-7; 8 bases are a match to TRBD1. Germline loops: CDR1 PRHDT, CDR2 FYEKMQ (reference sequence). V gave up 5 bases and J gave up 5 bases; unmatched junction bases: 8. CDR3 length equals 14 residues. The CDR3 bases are TGTGCCAGCAGCACGGACAGGGTGAGCCACGAGCAGTACTTC. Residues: CASSTDRVSHEQYF.

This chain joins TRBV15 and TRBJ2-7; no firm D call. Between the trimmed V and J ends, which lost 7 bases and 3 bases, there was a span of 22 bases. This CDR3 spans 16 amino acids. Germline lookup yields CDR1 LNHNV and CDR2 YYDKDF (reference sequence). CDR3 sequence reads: CATMEVMSVSFYEQYF. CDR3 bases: TGTGCCACCATGGAAGTTATGAGCGTCTCCTTCTACGAGCAGTACTTC.

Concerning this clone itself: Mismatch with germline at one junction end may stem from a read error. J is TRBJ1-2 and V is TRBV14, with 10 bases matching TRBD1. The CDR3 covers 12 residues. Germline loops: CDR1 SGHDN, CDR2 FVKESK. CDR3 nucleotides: TGCCCGGGGGACAGGGGATCCTATGGCTACACCTTC. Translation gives CPGDRGSYGYTF.

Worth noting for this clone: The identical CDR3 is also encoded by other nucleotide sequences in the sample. Here the CDR3 DNA reads TGTGCCAGCAGCTTAGCGGGACAACCAAACACTGAAGCTTTCTTT. Translation gives CASSLAGQPNTEAFF. This sequence joins TRBV7-9 and TRBJ1-1; possibly TRBD1 for D (6 bases). CDR3 length: 15 residues. V lost 0 bases and J lost 2, with 10 bases in between. Germline assignment: CDR1 SEHNR and CDR2 FQNEAQ (reference sequence).

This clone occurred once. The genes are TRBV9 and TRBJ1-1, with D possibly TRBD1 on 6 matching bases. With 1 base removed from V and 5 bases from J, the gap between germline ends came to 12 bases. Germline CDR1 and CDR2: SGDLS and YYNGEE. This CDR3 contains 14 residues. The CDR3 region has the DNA TGTGCCAGCAGCGTAAGGGGGGGATGGACTGAAGCTTTCTTT. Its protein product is CASSVRGGWTEAFF.

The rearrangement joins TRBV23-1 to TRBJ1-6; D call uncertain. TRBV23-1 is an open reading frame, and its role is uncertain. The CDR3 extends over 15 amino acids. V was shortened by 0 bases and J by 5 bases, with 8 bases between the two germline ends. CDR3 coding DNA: TGCGCCAGCAGTCAATCGCCAGGTAATAATTCACCCCTCCACTTT. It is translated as CASSQSPGNNSPLHF.

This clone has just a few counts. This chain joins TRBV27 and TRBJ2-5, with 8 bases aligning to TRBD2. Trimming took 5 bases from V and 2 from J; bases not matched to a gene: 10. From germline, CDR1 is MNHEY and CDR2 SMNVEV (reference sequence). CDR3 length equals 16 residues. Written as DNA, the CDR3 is TGTGCCAGCAGTCCATTTGGGCGGGGGGAACAAGAGACCCAGTACTTC. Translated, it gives CASSPFGRGEQETQYF.